The T cell receptor (beta chain) under discussion was sequenced for a study of blood T cell repertoires in COVID-19. Study context: Samples came from the United States, Italy and Spain, spanning acute and convalescent COVID-19. Sources were T cells, B-cell-depleted T cells, or PBMCs; the material itself was cDNA or gDNA.

J lost 6 bases, V lost 10 bases, and 5 bases had no gene match. This CDR3 has 11 residues. Germline V gives CDR1 MDHEN, CDR2 SYDVKM. In the original analysis: Reference gene primer amplification in the assay estimated nucleated cell counts. Only in-frame clones appear in the TCRdb table, and some are missing; sequencing was by immunoSEQ multiplex PCR. The V and J calls and the clone size are those of that table, but D and trimming were determined from the DNA. The sample consists of some 58,000 clones, 83% of them appearing once. Enrolment of Seattle patients took place during active infection, and they were followed longitudinally.

The V and J genes are TRBV28 and TRBJ1-1, with 7 nucleotides matching TRBD1. This TCR was recovered from a man aged 50 or older with COVID-19, enrolled during active disease. Source material: peripheral blood. The CDR3 reads CATTGAPEAFF. Here the CDR3 DNA reads TGTGCCACCACAGGGGCCCCTGAAGCTTTCTTT.